This is a list of T cell receptor beta chains from one sample in a study of blood T cell dynamics during melanoma immunotherapy. Method: immunoSEQ multiplex PCR; TCRdb's copy keeps in-frame clones and lacks some. The sample lists some 9,900 clones; about 87% were seen once. The material was blood, obtained from a patient treated with checkpoint blockade. These receptors originate from a human donor with melanoma. The CDR3 runs from the conserved cysteine through the conserved F or W. Each record gives: D gene, J gene, V gene, clone size, CDR3 protein, CDR3 DNA. D genes are given only for firm matches. A clone size is listed for some rows: how often the clone was seen (once, few, many), or a class if it is expanded.

>TRBD1|TRBJ2-7|TRBV11-2|once
CASSLRRTGEDEQYF
TGTGCCAGCAGCTTAAGGAGGACAGGGGAGGACGAGCAGTACTTC
>TRBD1|TRBJ1-1|TRBV19|-
CASSMGPGRGQMGTEAFF
TGTGCCAGTAGTATGGGTCCGGGCAGGGGGCAGATGGGCACTGAAGCTTTCTTT
>-|TRBJ2-5|TRBV7-3|-
CASSLSGTTGETQYF
TGTGCCAGCAGCCTGAGCGGGACCACAGGGGAGACCCAGTACTTC
>TRBD2|TRBJ2-1|TRBV20-1|-
CSARTSVEQFF
TGCAGTGCTAGGACTAGCGTTGAGCAGTTCTTC
>TRBD1|TRBJ2-5|TRBV7-6|-
CASSRGRQETQYF
TGTGCCAGCAGCAGGGGGCGGCAAGAGACCCAGTACTTC
>TRBD1|TRBJ1-6|TRBV13|once
CASSKDRGPNSPLHF
TGTGCCAGCAGCAAAGACAGGGGTCCTAATTCACCCCTCCACTTT
>-|TRBJ2-1|TRBV7-9|-
CASSLTGNEQFF
TGTGCCAGCAGCTTAACTGGCAATGAGCAGTTCTTC
>-|TRBJ2-7|TRBV9|-
CASSVSLGGYSEQYF
TGTGCCAGCAGCGTATCACTGGGGGGATATAGCGAGCAGTACTTC
>-|TRBJ2-1|TRBV7-9|-
CASSLWVDEQFF
TGTGCCAGCAGCCTCTGGGTGGATGAGCAGTTCTTC
>-|TRBJ1-1|TRBV19|-
CASRGWGTEAFF
TGTGCCAGCAGGGGCTGGGGCACTGAAGCTTTCTTT
>TRBD2|TRBJ2-3|TRBV9|-
CASSAGLAGGDTQYF
TGTGCCAGCAGCGCGGGACTAGCGGGAGGTGATACGCAGTATTTT
>-|TRBJ2-5|TRBV6-5|once
CASSPGTSTYRTQYF
TGTGCCAGCAGCCCCGGCACCTCGACGTATAGGACCCAGTACTTC
>TRBD2|TRBJ2-3|TRBV11-2|-
CASRRGDLAGRTDTQYF
TGTGCCAGCCGTCGGGGGGATCTAGCGGGGCGCACAGATACGCAGTATTTT
>-|TRBJ1-6|TRBV6-5|-
CASSYQKNSSPLHF
TGTGCCAGCAGTTACCAGAAAAATAGTTCACCCCTCCACTTT
>-|TRBJ1-4|TRBV7-9|-
CASSLPLGYPLGEKLFF
TGTGCCAGCAGCTTACCACTTGGTTACCCGCTGGGAGAAAAACTGTTTTTT
>TRBD2|TRBJ2-1|TRBV2|-
CASRVAGGSYNEQFF
TGTGCCAGCAGGGTAGCGGGGGGGTCCTACAATGAGCAGTTCTTC
>-|TRBJ1-5|TRBV4-1|-
CASSQSLVRGPQPQHF
TGCGCCAGCAGCCAGAGCTTGGTAAGGGGTCCACAGCCCCAGCATTTT
>-|TRBJ1-1|TRBV5-1|-
CASSLSDLTEAFF
TGCGCCAGCAGCTTGTCCGATCTTACTGAAGCTTTCTTT
>-|TRBJ1-1|TRBV29-1|-
CSVVDGADGNTEAFF
TGCAGCGTTGTTGACGGGGCGGATGGGAACACTGAAGCTTTCTTT
>TRBD1|TRBJ1-4|TRBV30|-
CAWGQGADEKLFF
TGTGCCTGGGGACAGGGGGCTGATGAAAAACTGTTTTTT
>TRBD1|TRBJ2-2|TRBV5-1|-
CASSPDRGDTGELFF
TGCGCCAGCAGCCCTGACAGGGGCGATACCGGGGAGCTGTTTTTT
>TRBD1|TRBJ2-7|TRBV11-2|few
CASSLGTASYEQYF
TGTGCCAGCAGCTTGGGGACAGCCTCCTACGAGCAGTACTTC
>-|TRBJ1-5|TRBV19|-
CASSIGTANQPQHF
TGTGCCAGTAGTATCGGTACAGCGAATCAGCCCCAGCATTTT
>-|TRBJ2-3|TRBV5-4|-
CASSFVDSLLDTQYF
TGTGCCAGCAGCTTTGTCGACAGCTTATTAGATACGCAGTATTTT
>-|TRBJ2-7|TRBV5-4|once
CASSLGGRAGEQYF
TGTGCCAGCAGCTTGGGGGGCCGAGCTGGGGAGCAGTACTTC
>-|TRBJ2-5|TRBV6-1|once
CASSGLPRGETQYF
TGTGCCAGCTCCGGACTGCCAAGGGGCGAGACCCAGTACTTC
>-|TRBJ1-3|TRBV6-5|-
CASSRTMAGNTIYF
TGTGCCAGCAGCCGGACAATGGCTGGAAACACCATATATTTT
>-|TRBJ1-5|TRBV7-2|-
CASSHTGGGGLRSQHF
TGTGCCAGCAGCCATACGGGGGGGGGAGGGCTTAGGTCCCAGCATTTT
>TRBD1|TRBJ2-5|TRBV5-1|-
CASSEPGQGMQTQYF
TGCGCCAGCAGCGAGCCGGGACAGGGGATGCAGACCCAGTACTTC
>-|TRBJ2-1|TRBV7-3|-
CASSSRGGNEQFF
TGTGCCAGCAGCTCCAGGGGGGGCAATGAGCAGTTCTTC
>TRBD1|TRBJ2-1|TRBV5-1|-
CASSPGTGVLGEQFF
TGCGCCAGCAGCCCCGGGACAGGGGTTTTGGGGGAGCAGTTCTTC
>-|TRBJ2-5|TRBV5-1|-
CASSFGGRETQYF
TGCGCCAGCAGCTTCGGGGGGCGAGAGACCCAGTACTTC
>-|TRBJ2-7|TRBV13|once
CASSLMSGGRSYEQYF
TGTGCCAGCAGCTTAATGTCCGGGGGCCGCTCCTACGAGCAGTACTTC
>-|TRBJ1-1|TRBV29-1|-
CSVSPGLGNTEAFF
TGCAGCGTTTCGCCGGGACTGGGGAACACTGAAGCTTTCTTT
>-|TRBJ2-3|TRBV4-1|-
CASAPREVSDTQYF
TGCGCCAGCGCTCCCAGGGAAGTGTCAGATACGCAGTATTTT
>TRBD1|TRBJ2-2|TRBV25-1|-
CASSDRDREAGELFF
TGTGCCAGCAGTGACCGGGACAGGGAGGCCGGGGAGCTGTTTTTT
>-|TRBJ2-3|TRBV12-1|-
CASSSDPGLAGGASTDTQYF
TGTGCCAGCAGCTCCGACCCGGGACTAGCGGGGGGTGCTAGCACAGATACGCAGTATTTT
>-|TRBJ1-3|TRBV19|-
CASSIGGQSGNTIYF
TGTGCCAGTAGTATAGGAGGACAGTCTGGAAACACCATATATTTT
>-|TRBJ2-2|TRBV4-1|-
CASSQEGREKGELFF
TGCGCCAGCAGCCAAGAAGGAAGGGAAAAGGGGGAGCTGTTTTTT
>-|TRBJ2-1|TRBV5-1|-
CATSQGPNNEQFF
TGCGCCACCTCCCAGGGACCGAACAATGAGCAGTTCTTC
>-|TRBJ1-6|TRBV6-5|-
CASSYYADSPLHF
TGTGCCAGCAGTTACTATGCGGATTCACCCCTCCACTTT
>TRBD2|TRBJ2-3|TRBV19|-
CASSIREVADTQYF
TGTGCCAGTAGTATACGGGAGGTTGCAGATACGCAGTATTTT
>TRBD1|TRBJ2-3|TRBV30|-
CAWSPRTGLHTDTQYF
TGTGCCTGGAGTCCTCGGACAGGGCTCCACACAGATACGCAGTATTTT
>-|TRBJ2-1|TRBV6-5|-
CASSYAHGSYNEQFF
TGTGCCAGCAGTTACGCTCACGGTTCCTACAATGAGCAGTTCTTC
>TRBD1|TRBJ1-4|TRBV19|-
CASSVGTVATNEKLFF
TGTGCCAGTAGTGTGGGGACAGTTGCAACTAATGAAAAACTGTTTTTT
>-|TRBJ1-1|TRBV5-1|-
CAARPGGMNTEAFF
TGCGCCGCGAGGCCAGGCGGGATGAACACTGAAGCTTTCTTT
>-|TRBJ2-1|TRBV19|-
CASIPLGGDPYNEQFF
TGTGCCAGTATCCCCCTAGGAGGGGACCCCTACAATGAGCAGTTCTTC
>TRBD1|TRBJ1-5|TRBV19|-
CASSRTGTIGPQHF
TGTGCCAGTAGCCGGACAGGTACAATCGGGCCCCAGCATTTT
>-|TRBJ2-6|TRBV5-4|once
CASSLGGIRGANVLTF
TGTGCCAGCAGCTTAGGCGGGATTCGTGGGGCCAACGTCCTGACTTTC
>TRBD1|TRBJ1-4|TRBV2|-
CASRAGTGVEKLFF
TGTGCCAGCAGGGCCGGGACAGGGGTGGAGAAACTGTTTTTT
>TRBD2|TRBJ2-6|TRBV29-1|-
CSVVLAGDSSGANVLTF
TGCAGCGTTGTACTAGCGGGAGATAGTTCTGGGGCCAACGTCCTGACTTTC
>TRBD2|TRBJ2-7|TRBV11-2|-
CASSREGTNTEQYF
TGTGCCTCCAGTAGGGAGGGGACCAATACCGAGCAGTACTTC
>-|TRBJ2-5|TRBV5-1|-
CASSPNQETQYF
TGCGCCAGCAGCCCGAATCAAGAGACCCAGTACTTC